The 3 T cell receptor beta chains listed next were all sequenced from one sample in a study of response to subunit inactivated influenza vaccine. Via MiXCR, TCRdb re-called the RT-PCR reads, giving one row per CDR3 protein. Among around 520,000 distinct CDR3 sequences listed, about 25% were seen once. Source: CD4+ T cells sorted from PBMCs, taken roughly 5 days after vaccination. The source is a man between 50 and 59 years old who received an inactivated influenza vaccine.

V is TRBV19 and J is TRBJ1-2; TRBD1 might be the D (6 bases). The CDR3 has 16 residues. Trimming cost V 4 bases and J 2 bases, with 17 bases left between them. Germline V gene data show CDR1 as LNHDA and CDR2 as SQIVND (reference sequence). This CDR3 is CASSTSFRGRNYGYTF. In DNA, the CDR3 is TGTGCCAGTAGTACCTCCTTCAGGGGAAGAAACTATGGCTACACCTTC.

This clonotype was detected only a few times. The rearrangement uses TRBV20-1 and TRBJ1-4, with D unresolved. The germline V and J ends were trimmed by 3 bases and 8 bases, with 10 bases remaining between them. CDR1 and CDR2 (germline): DFQATT, SNEGSKA (reference sequence). The length of the CDR3 is 12 residues. DNA of the CDR3: TGCAGTGCTAGGTCGGAGCGGGAAAAACTGTTTTTT. This gives the protein CSARSEREKLFF.

J is TRBJ2-3 and V is TRBV5-4; D perhaps matches TRBD2 (6 bases). CDR3 length: 15 amino acids. The V end lost 0 bases, the J end lost 1 base, and 9 bases lay between the germline ends. CDR1 and CDR2 from the germline V gene are SGHNT and YYREEE (reference sequence). The CDR3 nucleotides are TGTGCCAGCAGCTTGGACGGGGGAGGCACAGATACGCAGTATTTT. Protein product: CASSLDGGGTDTQYF.